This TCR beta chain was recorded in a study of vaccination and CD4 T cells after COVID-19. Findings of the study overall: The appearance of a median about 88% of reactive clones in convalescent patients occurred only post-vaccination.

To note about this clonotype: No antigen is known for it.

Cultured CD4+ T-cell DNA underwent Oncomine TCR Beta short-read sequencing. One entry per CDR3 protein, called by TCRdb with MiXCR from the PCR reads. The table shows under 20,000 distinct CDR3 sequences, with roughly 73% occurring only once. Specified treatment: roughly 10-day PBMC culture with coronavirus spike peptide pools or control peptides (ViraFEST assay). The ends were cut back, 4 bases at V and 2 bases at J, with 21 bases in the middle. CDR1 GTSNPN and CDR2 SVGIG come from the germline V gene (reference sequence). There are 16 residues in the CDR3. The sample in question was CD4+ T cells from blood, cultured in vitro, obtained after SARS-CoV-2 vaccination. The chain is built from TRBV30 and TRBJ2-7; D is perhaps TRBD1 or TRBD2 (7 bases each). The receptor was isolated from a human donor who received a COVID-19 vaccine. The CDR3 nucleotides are TGTGCCTGGAATCCCCTCCCCAGGGGGGGGGCCTACGAGCAGTACTTC. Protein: CAWNPLPRGGAYEQYF.